What follows describes a single TCR beta chain. The clone's antigen remains unknown. No base-level quality is on record; no much larger clone is a single base apart. Hyperthyroidism patients were newly diagnosed, had a disease duration of under 2 months, and were aged 18 to 65 years. Any patient with an uncontrolled infection, another autoimmune disease, pregnancy or lactation was excluded. Diagnoses were established on the basis of clinical symptoms, serum thyroxine and TRAb, thyroid ultrasound, and orbital computed tomography. Blood from progressor patients was collected at the time of first diagnosis with hyperthyroidism, before any ophthalmopathy symptoms had appeared. PBMCs were isolated from around 10 ml of fresh peripheral blood by Ficoll-Paque density gradient centrifugation. Progressor patients were defined as those initially diagnosed with Graves' hyperthyroidism in whom ophthalmopathy developed during follow-up. Total RNA was extracted with Trizol reagent, and quality was checked on an Agilent 2100 Bioanalyzer.

The sample comes from a study of T cells in Graves' hyperthyroidism and ophthalmopathy (dated by TCRdb to the late 2010s). Background for the entire study: Peripheral blood samples were taken at initial diagnosis, before any treatment was given. To identify TCR V-J signatures that set the groups apart, the researchers used a discovery cohort of about a hundred patients, made up of some 41 with Graves' ophthalmopathy and 57 with stable Graves' hyperthyroidism. Prospective prediction of ophthalmopathy was tested in an independent validation cohort consisting of some 18 hyperthyroidism patients and 15 or so patients who later progressed to ophthalmopathy. The 95 to 100 discovery patients were randomly split 7:3 into training and test sets. Thyroid tissue and blood T-cell repertoires from six Graves' hyperthyroidism patients were also compared in the study. After sampling, hyperthyroidism patients received methimazole starting at 30 mg daily, and ophthalmopathy patients received high-dose intravenous methylprednisolone. The paper reports TCR Vbeta CDR3 sequencing of more than 120 peripheral blood samples: around 45 ophthalmopathy, 70 to 85 hyperthyroidism and some 17 progressor patients. Results the study describes overall, beyond this receptor: No statistical method was used to fix the sample size in advance, and group allocation was not hidden from the investigators. During validation, the model predicted progression to ophthalmopathy a median of about 5.9 months ahead of onset, with roughly 65% sensitivity and around 73% specificity. A model built on a 13 V-J signature distinguished ophthalmopathy from stable hyperthyroidism, reaching about 88% sensitivity and 81.08% specificity in cross-validation and 80%/75% in testing. Most expanded thyroid clonotypes (frequency above 0.001) were also found in blood, which suggests that blood repertoires may mirror thyroid immune responses.

From the cysteine through the phenylalanine, the CDR3 covers 13 amino acids. Here the CDR3 DNA is all that survives: 39 bases in frame from base 1. V and J lose 4 bases and 10 bases, and a span of 11 bases separates them. Amplification of TCR beta CDR3 regions was carried out from RNA transcripts. For the first round of RT-PCR on the TCR CDR3, the HTBI primer set was used together with the Qiagen OneStep RT-PCR kit. A second multiplex PCR round built the libraries, followed by size selection and purification. Libraries were sequenced paired-end with 100 bp reads on an Illumina HiSeq2000. On the study's bioinformatics: SOAPnuke was used to process the raw data, throwing out any read that contained adapters or uncalled bases, had a mean Phred below 15, or lacked an exact constant-primer or identifier match. High-quality paired reads were merged with COPE v1.2.5, and unique nucleotide sequences were defined as clonotypes. MiTCR v1.1 was used to align the clonotypes against IMGT TRBV, TRBD and TRBJ reference segments. The analysis included only V-J combinations with a frequency above 0.0001, which together covered approximately 99% of the repertoires. A TCS score was defined as the ratio of F50 (clonal expansion) to E x V (chaos), with BLOSUM62-based TCRdist applied between CDR3 peptides within each V-J. Welch's t-statistics and random forest reduced several hundred V-J features to roughly 13, which were used in a naive Bayes classifier (R e1071). TCRdb itself trimmed the public reads at Q25 with fastp, ran MiXCR and retained productive beta chains. Each entry merges the rows of one CDR3 protein and shows their most common DNA and genes. These V and J calls rely on TCRdb rather than the paper's analysis. The sample includes approximately 400,000 distinct CDR3 sequences, with about a sixth observed a single time. The ten largest clones take up about 30% of the sample.

Source material: blood. The TCR originated in a woman under 30 with Graves' hyperthyroidism that later progressed to Graves' ophthalmopathy. The sequence is built from TRBV12-3 or TRBV12-4 and TRBJ1-6, with TRBD1 as a weak D call on 5 bases. CDR3 protein: CASSSTWGSPLHF. DNA sequence: TGTGCCAGCAGTTCGACTTGGGGGTCACCCCTCCACTTT.